The TCR beta chain under discussion was sequenced for a study of T cells expressing NK-cell markers (dated by TCRdb to 2018 to 2020). A note on the overall study: Under ten donors provided sorted CD3+CD56+NKG2C+, CD3+CD56+NKG2C- and CD3+CD56-NKG2C+ T-cell subsets, whose TCR beta-chain repertoires were profiled. Of the eight sequenced donors, seven were found to be HCMV-seropositive and one was found to be HCMV-seronegative. Randomly selected healthy volunteers, three men and five women, were used as the eight sequenced donors. Sequencing of the libraries produced 2 x 150 bp reads on Illumina HiSeq 2000/2500, MiSeq or NextSeq.

A note on this clonotype: Its antigen remains unidentified.

HCMV serostatus was determined by detecting HCMV-specific IgG in serum with a commercial ELISA kit. Ficoll density gradient centrifugation was used to isolate peripheral blood mononuclear cells from blood. Sequences SGHRS (CDR1) and YFSETQ (CDR2) are obtained from the germline V gene. Taken from cysteine to phenylalanine, the CDR3 has 15 residues. The nucleotide record is missing. Paper-wide results and their limitations: Those dominant clonotypes were again the most abundant among CD3+CD56-NKG2C+ cells in a few donors, at roughly 28.3-65%. In more than 5 donors, the dominant CD3+CD56+NKG2C+ clonotypes were found to rank among the top 10 CD8+ clonotypes and to make up about 1.0-7.5% of CD8+ T cells. It remained unclear whether the expanded NKG2C-expressing T cell clones were specific for HCMV antigens.

These reads were obtained on an Illumina HiSeq 2000. The TCR beta cDNA libraries were made using 5'RACE template switching, a step that added both a universal primer site and unique molecular identifiers. Synthesis of cDNA was primed from the TCR beta constant segment and was followed by two consecutive PCR amplification steps. Under the source paper's analysis protocol: Reads were demultiplexed and grouped by UMI with MIGEC, and clonotypes were assembled and quantified with MiTCR. To remove erroneous sequences, TCR cDNA sequences were retained only when supported by two or more reads. The tcR package was used for downstream repertoire analysis, and clonotypes were matched across fractions by CDR3 nucleotide sequence plus V segment. VDJmatch was used to annotate antigen specificity against VDJdb, with one amino acid substitution in CDR3 permitted. Based on TCRdb reprocessing of the reads, there is one entry per CDR3 protein sequence, and DNA is missing. It is TCRdb's table, rather than the study itself, that gives the V and J calls and clone size. The table for this sample lists 350,000 to 500,000 distinct CDR3 sequences. Clones ranked in the top ten supply under 7.5% of the sample.

Recombination connected TRBV5-1 to TRBJ2-1; as DNA is missing, the TRBD2 call by TCRdb cannot be tested. The origin of this receptor is a woman between 18 and 70 years old in good health. Input material: blood T cells: a sorted CD56 or NKG2C T cell subset, CD4+ or CD8+ T cells, or bulk PBMC T cells (not recorded which). The CDR3 region: CASSLVAYGYNEQFF.